This TCR beta chain is from a study of cytomegalovirus exposure and HLA in healthy donors. Amplification used 60 Vbeta primers and 13 Jbeta primers. The data were produced by immunoSEQ multiplex PCR, yet TCRdb's version contains in-frame clones alone and is incomplete. Of roughly 110,000 clones in the sample, over 75% were seen once. Germline V gene sequence: CDR1 SNHLY, CDR2 FYNNEI. The CDR3 has 16 residues. V was clipped by 3 bases and J by 9 bases, with 21 bases between them. The sample consisted of PBMCs. The receptor's source is a man in his forties in good health and CMV-seropositive. The V gene is TRBV2, the J gene TRBJ2-4; D may be TRBD1 (5 bases). The CDR3 loop is CASSDTGFVVYGIQYF. Here the CDR3 DNA reads TGTGCCAGCAGTGACACAGGTTTTGTGGTATACGGCATTCAGTACTTC.